Below are 2 T cell receptor beta chains sequenced from a single sample in a study of T cell repertoires in cytomegalovirus infection. TCRdb reanalysed the reads using MiXCR and keeps one entry per CDR3 protein. The data show about 180,000 distinct CDR3 sequences, about a sixth seen once. The sequenced sample was CD8+ T cells from PBMCs. The receptors derive from a human donor in good health (CMV status not recorded). Some clones in this sample may be carry-over from other donors' samples.

The V gene is TRBV29-1, the J gene TRBJ2-1; TRBD1 aligns across 9 bases. Germline CDR1 and CDR2: SQVTM and ANQGSEA. The CDR3 totals 19 residues. Trimming cost V 1 base and J 0 bases; bases outside gene matches: 13. The CDR3 DNA sequence: TGCAGCGTTGAAGGGCTACAGGGGGCTAGGTTTGTCTCCTACAATGAGCAGTTCTTC. Its translation: CSVEGLQGARFVSYNEQFF.

This clonotype turned up a few times. The rearrangement links TRBV28 to TRBJ2-2; TRBD1 agrees at 7 bases. The germline CDR1 and CDR2 sequences are MDHEN and SYDVKM. The CDR3 loop spans 15 amino acids. The trim removed 3 bases at V and 9 bases at J, leaving 10 bases unmatched. CDR3 nucleotide sequence: TGTGCCAGCAGTTTGAGGGGGCCTCAGTGGAGGGAGCTGTTTTTT. Translation: CASSLRGPQWRELFF.